A single sample is the source of the 5 T cell receptor beta chains below, sequenced in a study of monozygotic twins with inflammatory bowel disease. TCRdb re-analyzed the 5' RACE reads; it lists each CDR3 protein once, without DNA. This table holds 200,000 to 250,000 distinct CDR3 sequences. The sequenced sample was blood. The receptors come from a human donor with ulcerative colitis or Crohn's disease, or a healthy co-twin of an affected twin (not recorded which).

The chain combines TRBV5-1 with TRBJ2-3; the D call from TCRdb, TRBD1, cannot be confirmed without DNA. Germline values: CDR1 SGHRS, CDR2 YFSETQ. This CDR3 has 12 amino acids. The CDR3 reads CASSQQGGTQYF. The full variable domain, rest sourced from reference TRBV5-1 and TRBJ2-3, is KAGVTQTPRYLIKTRGQQVTLSCSPISGHRSVSWYQQTPGQGLQFLFEYFSETQRNKGNFPGRFSGRQFSNSRSEMNVSTLELGDSALYLCASSQQGGTQYFGPGTRLTVL.

V is TRBV29-1 and J is TRBJ1-4. Per the germline V gene, CDR1 is SQVTM and CDR2 is ANQGSEA. The CDR3 sequence is 12 residues long. The CDR3 spells CSVAILNEKLFF.

J is TRBJ1-3 and V is TRBV18. The CDR3 covers 14 residues. Per the germline V gene, CDR1 is KGHSH and CDR2 is LQKENI. CDR3 in amino acids: CASSHPGSGNTIYF.

The chain has TRBV5-6 and TRBJ2-5; without DNA, the TCRdb call of TRBD1 cannot be checked. The length of the CDR3 is 14 residues. Germline CDR1 and CDR2: SGHDT and YYEEEE. CDR3 residues: CASSFGSPAETQYF. Together with reference TRBV5-6 and TRBJ2-5, the CDR3 gives the full variable domain: DAGVTQSPTHLIKTRGQQVTLRCSPKSGHDTVSWYQQALGQGPQFIFQYYEEEERQRGNFPDRFSGHQFPNYSSELNVNALLLGDSALYLCASSFGSPAETQYFGPGTRLLVL.

The gene calls are TRBV4-3 and TRBJ2-2. The CDR3 length is 12 residues. CDR1 and CDR2 (germline): LGHNA, YSLEER. The chain's CDR3 is CASSHFYGELFF.